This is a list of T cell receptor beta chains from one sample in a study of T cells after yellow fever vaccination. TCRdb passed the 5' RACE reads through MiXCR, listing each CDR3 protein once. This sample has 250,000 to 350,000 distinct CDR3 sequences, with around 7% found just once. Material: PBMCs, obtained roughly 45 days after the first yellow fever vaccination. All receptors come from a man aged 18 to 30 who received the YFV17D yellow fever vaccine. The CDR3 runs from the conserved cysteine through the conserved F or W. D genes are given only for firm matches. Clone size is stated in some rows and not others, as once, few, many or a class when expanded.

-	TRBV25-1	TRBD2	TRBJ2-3	TGTGCCAGCAGTGAATCTAGCGGGGGGGCAGCAGATACGCAGTATTTT	CASSESSGGAADTQYF
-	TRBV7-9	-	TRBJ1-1	TGTGCCAGCAGCTTCGACATCAAGGGAACTGAAGCTTTCTTT	CASSFDIKGTEAFF
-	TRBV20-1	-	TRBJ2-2	TGCAGTGCTAGCGGGGGGCCCGGGGAGCTGTTTTTT	CSASGGPGELFF
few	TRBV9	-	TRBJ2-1	TGTGCCAGCAGCCCTCGGGCCCGAGGGAATGAGCAGTTCTTC	CASSPRARGNEQFF
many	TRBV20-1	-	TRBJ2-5	TGCAGTGCTAGAGATGTTCGGCGGGGGCCGGCCGAGGAGACCCAGTACTTC	CSARDVRRGPAEETQYF
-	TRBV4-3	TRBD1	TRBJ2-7	TGCGCCAGCAGCCGATCCCAGCGAGGACAGGGGTACTACGAGCAGTACTTC	CASSRSQRGQGYYEQYF
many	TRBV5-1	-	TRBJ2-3	TGCGCCAGCAGCTTGCCTACTACAGATACGCAGTATTTT	CASSLPTTDTQYF
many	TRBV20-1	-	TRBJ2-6	TGCAGTGCCCCAGCTGGGGGTTCCTCTGGGGCCAACGTCCTGACTTTC	CSAPAGGSSGANVLTF
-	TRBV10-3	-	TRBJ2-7	TGTGCCATCAGTGAGTCAGAACAGATTGATACCTACGAGCAGTACTTC	CAISESEQIDTYEQYF
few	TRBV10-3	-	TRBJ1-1	TGTGCCATCAGTGCACAGGGCACTGAAGCTTTCTTT	CAISAQGTEAFF
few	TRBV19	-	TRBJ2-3	TGTGCCAGTAGTAGCTACAGGGCAGATACGCAGTATTTT	CASSSYRADTQYF
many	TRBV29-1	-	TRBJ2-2	TGCAGCGTTGCCACAGCTAACACCGGGGAGCTGTTTTTT	CSVATANTGELFF
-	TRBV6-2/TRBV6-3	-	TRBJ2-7	TGTGCCAGCAGTTACGGGGACCTCTACGAGCAGTACTTC	CASSYGDLYEQYF
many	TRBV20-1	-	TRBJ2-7	TGCAGTGCTTTAGAGGGGGTGGACGAGCAGTACTTC	CSALEGVDEQYF
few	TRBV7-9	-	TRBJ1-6	TGTGCCAGCAGCTCCCGGGACTTCCCGTACAATTCACCCCTCCACTTT	CASSSRDFPYNSPLHF
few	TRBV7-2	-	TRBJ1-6	TGTGCCAGCAGCTTAGCGCTCGTGGGACTGGGCTATAATTCACCCCTCCACTTT	CASSLALVGLGYNSPLHF
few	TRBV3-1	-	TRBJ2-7	TGTGCCAGCAGCCAGGACGGATCGTACTACGAGCAGTACTTC	CASSQDGSYYEQYF
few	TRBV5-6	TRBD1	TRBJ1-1	TGTGCCAGCAGCGAGGACAGGGGCCGCGCTGAAGCTTTCTTT	CASSEDRGRAEAFF
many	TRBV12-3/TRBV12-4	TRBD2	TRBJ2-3	TGTGCCAGCAGCAAAGGACTAGCGGTAGATACGCAGTATTTT	CASSKGLAVDTQYF
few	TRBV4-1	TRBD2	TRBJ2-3	TGCGCCAGCAGCCATGGGACTAGCGGGGGGGCCTCTACAGATACGCAGTATTTT	CASSHGTSGGASTDTQYF
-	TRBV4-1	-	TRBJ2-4	TGCGCCAGCAGCCTCATAGGATACAGGGTGAACATTCAGTACTTC	CASSLIGYRVNIQYF
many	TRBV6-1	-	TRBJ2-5	TGTGCCAGCAGTAAGGGGACAGTGGGGGGAGAGACCCAGTACTTC	CASSKGTVGGETQYF
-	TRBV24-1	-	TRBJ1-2	TGTGCCACCAGTGATTGGTCGGGGAACTATGGCTACACCTTC	CATSDWSGNYGYTF
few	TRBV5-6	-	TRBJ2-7	TGTGCCAGCAGCTCCCCCAGCCAGTCCACCTACGAGCAGTACTTC	CASSSPSQSTYEQYF
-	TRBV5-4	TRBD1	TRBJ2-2	TGTGCCAGCAGAAAACAGGGGGTGACTACTACCGGGGAGCTGTTTTTT	CASRKQGVTTTGELFF
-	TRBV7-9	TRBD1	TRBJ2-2	TGTGCCCCCGGGACAGGGTCGGCGAACACCGGGGAGCTGTTTTTT	CAPGTGSANTGELFF
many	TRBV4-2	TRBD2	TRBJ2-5	TGTGCCAGCAGCCGGGGACTAGCGGGGGGGCGTGGTCGTGAGGAGACCCAGTACTTC	CASSRGLAGGRGREETQYF
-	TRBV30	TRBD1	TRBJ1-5	TGTGCCTGGAGTGGGGACAGTCTGGTGCAGCCCCAGCATTTT	CAWSGDSLVQPQHF
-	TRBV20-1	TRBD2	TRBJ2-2	TGCAGTGCTCGACCCACTAGCGGGGGATTGGCCGGGGAGCTGTTTTTT	CSARPTSGGLAGELFF
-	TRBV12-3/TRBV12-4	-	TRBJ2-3	TGTGCCAGCAGTTTTAGCGCTGGGAACAGGGCCTCTTCAAGCACAGATACGCAGTATTTT	CASSFSAGNRASSSTDTQYF
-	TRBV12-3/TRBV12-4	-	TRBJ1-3	TGTGCCAGCAGTTTTCCCAACGGGGGTGAAAACACCATATATTTT	CASSFPNGGENTIYF
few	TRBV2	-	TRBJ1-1	TGTGCCGCCTCGAGGGCAGGGCGCACTGAAGCTTTCTTT	CAASRAGRTEAFF
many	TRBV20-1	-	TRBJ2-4	TGCAGTGCTAGAGATTTGGGGGCCCTAGCCAAAAACATTCAGTACTTC	CSARDLGALAKNIQYF
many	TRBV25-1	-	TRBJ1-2	TGTGCCAGCGAGGGGGGGACGGGGAATGGCTACACCTTC	CASEGGTGNGYTF
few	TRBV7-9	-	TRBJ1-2	TGTGCCAGCAGCTCACACCTAACAGGGACCTATGGCTACACCTTC	CASSSHLTGTYGYTF
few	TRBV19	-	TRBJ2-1	TGTGCCAGTAGCTTGGACGGGGGGCCATACAATGAGCAGTTCTTC	CASSLDGGPYNEQFF
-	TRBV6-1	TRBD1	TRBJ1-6	TGTGCCAGCTCCGGGACAGGGGGCGTTAATTCACCCCTCCACTTT	CASSGTGGVNSPLHF
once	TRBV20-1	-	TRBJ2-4	TGCAGTGCCGGACTAGTGGGGGGGCGGTTCAAAAACATTCAGTACTTC	CSAGLVGGRFKNIQYF
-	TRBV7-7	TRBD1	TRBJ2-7	TGTGCCAGCAGCCTCGGGACAGGTGAGACCTACGAGCAGTACTTC	CASSLGTGETYEQYF
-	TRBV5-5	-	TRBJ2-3	TGTGCCAGCCGGGGCGAGTTAGGGACAGATACGCAGTATTTT	CASRGELGTDTQYF
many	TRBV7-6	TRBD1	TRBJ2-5	TGTGCCAGCAGCTCGGGACAGCTAGAGGGGGCCCAGTACTTC	CASSSGQLEGAQYF
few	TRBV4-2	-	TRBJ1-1	TGTGCCAGCAGCCAGGGGGATAGGGGGGCTTTCTTT	CASSQGDRGAFF
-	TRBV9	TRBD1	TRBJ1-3	TGTGCCAGCAGCGTAGCGGCAGGGGGCCGAAACACCATATATTTT	CASSVAAGGRNTIYF
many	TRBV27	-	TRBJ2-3	TGTGCCAGCAAAAGGACTGCCACAGATACGCAGTATTTT	CASKRTATDTQYF
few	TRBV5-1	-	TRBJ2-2	TGCGCCAGCAGCTTCCGGGACCGGAGTGTCGGGGAGCTGTTTTTT	CASSFRDRSVGELFF
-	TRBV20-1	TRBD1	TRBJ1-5	TGCAGTGCAAAAACAGGGGATCAGCCCCAGCATTTT	CSAKTGDQPQHF
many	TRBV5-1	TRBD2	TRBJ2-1	TGCGCCAGCAGCTTGGGCGCCTCCCCGGGGGGTGAGCAGTTCTTC	CASSLGASPGGEQFF
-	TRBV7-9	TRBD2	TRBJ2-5	TGTGCCAGCTCTAGCGGGGGGGCTTCGGAGACCCAGTACTTC	CASSSGGASETQYF
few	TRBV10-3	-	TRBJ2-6	TGTGCCATCACCTCCACGCGGGGGCTCGGGGCCAACGTCCTGACTTTC	CAITSTRGLGANVLTF
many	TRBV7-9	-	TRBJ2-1	TGTGCCAGCAGCTTCCTTCCTAATGAGCAGTTCTTC	CASSFLPNEQFF
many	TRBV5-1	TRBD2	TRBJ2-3	TGCGCCAGCAGCTTGAGTCCCCCGGGGGGTTCCACAGATACGCAGTATTTT	CASSLSPPGGSTDTQYF
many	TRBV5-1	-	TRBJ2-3	TGCGCCAGCAGCTTAACAGGGCCGATAGGAGATACGCAGTATTTT	CASSLTGPIGDTQYF
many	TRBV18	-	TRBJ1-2	TGTGCCAGCTCACCAAACAGCGCCATAGCTAACTATGGCTACACCTTC	CASSPNSAIANYGYTF